This T cell receptor beta chain stems from a study of T-cell reconstitution after alpha-beta-depleted transplantation in children. Whole-study results and caveats: Reported findings indicate that, about two months after transplant, alpha-beta T cells came from several hundred expanded clones, which were derived from non-depleted graft cells. Several patients had high TCRbeta diversity at day 60; it came from surviving recipient T cells and thymic progenitors.

Comments on this clonotype: What it binds is unknown.

The CDR3 covers 14 residues. Germline V gene data show CDR1 as SEHNR and CDR2 as FQNEAQ (reference sequence). V was clipped by 8 bases and J by 5 bases; unmatched bases: 5. The TCRbeta library incorporated unique molecular identifiers. TCRdb re-analysed the PCR reads in MiXCR, keeping a single row per CDR3 protein. Among 700,000 to 950,000 distinct CDR3 sequences listed, roughly 16% were seen once. The sequencing here drew on PBMCs, mostly from graft donor cells, taken 360 days after TCRalphabeta/CD19-depleted stem cell transplant. This receptor was taken from a male patient younger than 18 who had a stem cell transplant for acute lymphoblastic leukemia, so the T cells may come from the graft donor. V usage is TRBV7-9 and J usage is TRBJ2-1; 11 bases agree with TRBD2. CDR3 in DNA: TGTGCCAGCTATCTAGCGGGAGGTAACAATGAGCAGTTCTTC. Its protein is CASYLAGGNNEQFF.